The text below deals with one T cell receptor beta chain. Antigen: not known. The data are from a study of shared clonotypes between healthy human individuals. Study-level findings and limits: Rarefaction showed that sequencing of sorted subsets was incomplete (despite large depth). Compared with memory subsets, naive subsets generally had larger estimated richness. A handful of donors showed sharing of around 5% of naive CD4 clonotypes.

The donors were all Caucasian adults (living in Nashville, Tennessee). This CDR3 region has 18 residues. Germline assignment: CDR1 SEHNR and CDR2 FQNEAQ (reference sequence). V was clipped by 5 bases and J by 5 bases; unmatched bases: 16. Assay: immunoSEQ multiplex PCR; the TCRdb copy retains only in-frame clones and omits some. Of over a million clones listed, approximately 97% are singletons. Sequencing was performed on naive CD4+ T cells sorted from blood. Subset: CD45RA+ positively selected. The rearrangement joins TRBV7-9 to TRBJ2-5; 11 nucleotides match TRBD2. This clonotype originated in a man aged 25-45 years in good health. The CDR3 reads CASSPRIIAGGPRETQYF. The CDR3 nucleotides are TGTGCCAGCAGCCCGAGAATCATAGCGGGAGGGCCGAGGGAGACCCAGTACTTC.